The clone carrying this T cell receptor beta chain was seen a handful of times. Template-switching 5'RACE yielded the TCR cDNA; a universal primer site and UMIs were added in the process. TCRdb ran MiXCR on the 5' RACE reads and lists one entry per CDR3 protein. Here the sample spans a few hundred thousand distinct CDR3 sequences, roughly a sixth being singletons. The CDR3 consists of 16 residues. CDR1 and CDR2 from the germline V gene are SGDLS and YYNGEE. V lost 3 bases and J 13 bases, leaving 26 bases between the germline ends. These data belong to a study of T cells after yellow fever vaccination.

The V gene is TRBV9, the J gene TRBJ2-4; D tentatively reads TRBD1 or TRBD2 (6 bases each). The specimen comprised PBMCs, sampled around 5 days after the first yellow fever vaccination. This TCR came from a man between 18 and 29 years old who received the YFV17D yellow fever vaccine. CDR3 sequence (DNA): TGTGCCAGCAGCGAGAGGGGGGCAGCGCCGATTTTTAGCCAGTACTTC. It yields the protein CASSERGAAPIFSQYF. Looking up the rest from reference TRBV9 and TRBJ2-4 gives the full variable domain: DSGVTQTPKHLITATGQRVTLRCSPRSGDLSVYWYQQSLDQGLQFLIQYYNGEERAKGNILERFSAQQFPDLHSELNLSSLELGDSALYFCASSERGAAPIFSQYFGAGTRLSVL.